Listed here is a single T cell receptor beta chain. This sample stems from a study of control samples from healthy donors and cancer patients. CDR1 LNHNV and CDR2 YYDKDF come from the germline V gene (reference sequence). The CDR3 is 13 amino acids. The V end lost 0 bases, the J end lost 16 bases, and 16 bases lay between the germline ends. Sequenced by immunoSEQ multiplex PCR; TCRdb stores in-frame clones only, minus some. The table lists under 150,000 clones, 80% to 95% of them singletons. This clonotype originated in a man in his thirties or forties in good health. The specimen was blood. V and J are TRBV15 and TRBJ2-1; D ambiguous. The CDR3 is CATSRDWAAQRFF. Here the CDR3 DNA reads TGTGCCACCAGCAGAGATTGGGCAGCCCAGCGATTCTTC. Based on the CDR3 plus reference TRBV15 and TRBJ2-1, the full variable domain is DAMVIQNPRYQVTQFGKPVTLSCSQTLNHNVMYWYQQKSSQAPKLLFHYYDKDFNNEADTPDNFQSRRPNTSFCFLDIRSPGLGDTAMYLCATSRDWAAQRFFGPGTRLTVL.